The 13 T cell receptor beta chains listed next were all sequenced from one sample in a study of vaccination effects on CD4 cells after COVID-19. Antigen-specific CD4+ T cells expanded by the ViraFEST assay with viral peptide pools were then sequenced. The culture ran for around ten days before CD4+ T cells were isolated. These receptors' antigens are unknown. TCRdb keeps only in-frame clones here, not all; method: immunoSEQ multiplex PCR. The sample lists 55,000 to 65,000 clones, 81% occurring once. Sequences were derived from CD4+ T cells from PBMCs cultured with HCoV-229E spike peptides, sampled before COVID-19 vaccination. These receptors all stem from a human donor who received a COVID-19 vaccine.

This chain links TRBV7-2 with TRBJ2-1; 11 bases line up with TRBD2. Per germline, CDR1 SGHTA and CDR2 FQGNSA. There are 17 residues in the CDR3. V was pared by 5 bases and J by 3 bases, with 9 bases of the junction left unmatched. The CDR3 loop reads CASSQRPGTSGYNEQFF. Here the CDR3 DNA reads TGTGCCAGCAGCCAGAGACCCGGGACTAGCGGCTACAATGAGCAGTTCTTC.

This chain uses TRBV4-2 with TRBJ2-4, with D tentatively TRBD2 (6 bases). CDR3 length: 17 amino acids. V shed 0 bases and J shed 1 base, with 13 bases lying between them. From germline, CDR1 is LGHNA and CDR2 YNFKEQ. The CDR3 nucleotides read TGTGCCAGCAGCCAAGATTCGACCAGCGGGGCCAAAAACATTCAGTACTTC. As protein: CASSQDSTSGAKNIQYF.

The chain uses TRBV5-8 and TRBJ2-5; D unclear. V was clipped by 1 base and J by 7 bases, with 8 bases between them. Looked up from germline, CDR1 is SGHTS and CDR2 is YDEGEE. This CDR3 is 12 amino acids long. The CDR3 coding sequence is TGTGCCAGCAGCTTGCCGGAAGGGACCCAGTACTTC. It translates to CASSLPEGTQYF.

CDR3 sequence reads: CASSHTDWWGLTEAFF. CDR3 nucleotide sequence: TGTGCCAGCAGCCATACCGACTGGTGGGGGCTCACTGAAGCTTTCTTT. The chain uses TRBV14 and TRBJ1-1; D perhaps matches TRBD1 (6 bases). The CDR3 runs to 16 residues. Trimming removed 3 bases at V and 4 bases at J, with 18 bases between. The germline V gene has CDR1 SGHDN and CDR2 FVKESK. The full variable domain, its missing parts supplied by reference TRBV14 and TRBJ1-1, is EAGVTQFPSHSVIEKGQTVTLRCDPISGHDNLYWYRRVMGKEIKFLLHFVKESKQDESGMPNNRFLAERTGGTYSTLKVQPAELEDSGVYFCASSHTDWWGLTEAFFGQGTRLTVV.

This chain connects TRBV10-2 to TRBJ2-5; D is ambiguous. The CDR3 has 14 amino acids. Germline CDR1 reads WSHSY; CDR2 reads SAAADI. Trimming cost V 3 bases and J 2 bases, with 10 bases left between them. The CDR3 region has the DNA TGCGCCAGCAGTGACCCTGGGAAGCAAGAGACCCAGTACTTC. Translated, it gives CASSDPGKQETQYF.

The V call is TRBV3-1 (or the pseudogene TRBV3-2), the J call TRBJ1-4; D is uncertain. The V end was cut by 1 base, the J end by 6 bases, with 12 bases between. The length of the CDR3 is 15 residues. The V gene's germline CDR1 is LGHDT and CDR2 YNNKEL (reference sequence). The CDR3 bases are TGTGCCAGCAGCCAAGTAGACTTAGGGTATGAAAAACTGTTTTTT. Translated: CASSQVDLGYEKLFF.

The rearrangement joins TRBV5-6 to TRBJ2-5; D perhaps matches TRBD2 (5 bases). V gave up 4 bases and J gave up 7 bases, with 23 bases separating them. The CDR3 length is 16 residues. Germline V gene data show CDR1 as SGHDT and CDR2 as YYEEEE. DNA of the CDR3: TGTGCCAGCAGCGAGATCGGGCGGGCCCAACGGGGGACCCAGTACTTC. Its translation: CASSEIGRAQRGTQYF. Combining the CDR3 with reference TRBV5-6 and TRBJ2-5 gives the whole variable domain DAGVTQSPTHLIKTRGQQVTLRCSPKSGHDTVSWYQQALGQGPQFIFQYYEEEERQRGNFPDRFSGHQFPNYSSELNVNALLLGDSALYLCASSEIGRAQRGTQYFGPGTRLLVL.

In DNA, the CDR3 is TGTGCCAGCAGTTACCCCGTCTCGGGAGGGGCCAACGTCCTGACTTTC. It is translated as CASSYPVSGGANVLTF. The V gene is TRBV6-5, the J gene TRBJ2-6; maybe TRBD2 (5 bases). The CDR3 is 16 amino acids. V was clipped by 2 bases and J by 4 bases, with 12 bases between them. Germline V lookup: CDR1 MNHEY, CDR2 SVGAGI.

The chain uses TRBV9 and TRBJ1-1; D is unclear. The CDR3 covers 13 residues. V gave up 0 bases and J gave up 4 bases, with 7 bases separating them. The germline V gene encodes CDR1 SGDLS and CDR2 YYNGEE. The CDR3 coding sequence is TGTGCCAGCAGCGTAGAACCGGCCACTGAAGCTTTCTTT. Translating gives CASSVEPATEAFF. Using reference TRBV9 and TRBJ1-1 for the parts outside the CDR3, the full variable domain is DSGVTQTPKHLITATGQRVTLRCSPRSGDLSVYWYQQSLDQGLQFLIQYYNGEERAKGNILERFSAQQFPDLHSELNLSSLELGDSALYFCASSVEPATEAFFGQGTRLTVV.

This sequence joins TRBV6-5 and TRBJ1-2; D is uncertain. Trimming stripped 6 bases from V and 2 bases from J, with 10 bases between. The CDR3 length is 13 residues. CDR1 is MNHEY, CDR2 SVGAGI, per germline. CDR3 region: CASSDAGNYGYTF. The CDR3, as DNA: TGTGCCAGCAGCGACGCGGGGAACTATGGCTACACCTTC.

V gene TRBV3-1 (or the pseudogene TRBV3-2) combines with J gene TRBJ1-6, with D possibly matching TRBD1 (5 bases). This CDR3 is built from 15 residues. Trimming left V 4 bases short and J 9 bases short, with 16 bases between. Germline values: CDR1 LGHDT, CDR2 YNNKEL (reference sequence). The CDR3 region has the DNA TGTGCCAGCAGCCGAAACGCCAGGGAGTTTTCACCCCTCCACTTT. It is translated as CASSRNAREFSPLHF.

This clone was seen more than once but under ten times. This rearrangement joins TRBV4-1 to TRBJ1-2; TRBD1 is a possible D gene (5 bases). Per germline, CDR1 MGHRA and CDR2 YSYEKL. There are 14 residues in the CDR3. Trimming took 1 base from V and 4 from J, leaving 10 bases between them. The CDR3 coding sequence is TGCGCCAGCAGCCAAGGGGACGGTCGCTATGGCTACACCTTC. Protein product: CASSQGDGRYGYTF.

This chain connects TRBV18 to TRBJ2-3, with TRBD2 identical over 8 bases. The CDR3 has 17 residues. The germline V gene encodes CDR1 KGHSH and CDR2 LQKENI. Losses at the gene ends were 3 bases for V and 2 bases for J; bases not matched to a gene: 10. The DNA of the CDR3 is TGTGCCAGCTCACCTCCCGGGGCGGGGGGCCCCACAGATACGCAGTATTTT. This sequence encodes CASSPPGAGGPTDTQYF.